This TCR beta chain was captured in a study of T-cell reconstitution after alpha-beta-depleted transplantation in children. A library of TCRbeta sequences, prepared with unique molecular identifiers, was generated. TCRdb used MiXCR to reprocess the PCR reads, holding one entry per CDR3 protein. The sample yields 800,000 to 1,000,000 distinct CDR3 sequences, under 30% seen once. The CDR3 totals 13 residues. The V gene's germline CDR1 is SGHRS and CDR2 YFSETQ. V was clipped by 4 bases and J by 4 bases, with 11 bases between them. Broader study findings: Surviving recipient T cells and thymic progenitors produced the high day-60 TCRbeta diversity seen in some patients. Roughly two months post-transplant, alpha-beta T cells reportedly originated from several hundred graft clones that had expanded. One year post-transplant, T-cell counts and diversity were largely derived from T cells produced anew.

As to this clonotype: The antigen remains undetermined.

V and J are TRBV5-1 and TRBJ2-5, with D maybe TRBD1 (5 bases). The clonotype comes from a boy less than two years old who had a stem cell transplant for SCID, so the T cells may come from the graft donor. Sequenced material: PBMCs, mostly from graft donor cells, taken 360 days after TCRalphabeta/CD19-depleted stem cell transplant. CDR3 amino acids: CASSIPRGETQYF. CDR3 nucleotides: TGCGCCAGCAGCATCCCTAGGGGAGAGACCCAGTACTTC.